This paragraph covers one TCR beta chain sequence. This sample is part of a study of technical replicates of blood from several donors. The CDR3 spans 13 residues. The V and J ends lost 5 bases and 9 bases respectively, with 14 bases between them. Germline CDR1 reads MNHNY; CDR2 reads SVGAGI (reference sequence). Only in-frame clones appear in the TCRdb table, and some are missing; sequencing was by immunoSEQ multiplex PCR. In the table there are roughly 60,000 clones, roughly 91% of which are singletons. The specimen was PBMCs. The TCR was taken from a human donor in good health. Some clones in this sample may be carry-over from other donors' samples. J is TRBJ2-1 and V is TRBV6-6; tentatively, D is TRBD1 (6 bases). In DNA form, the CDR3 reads TGTGCCAGCAGTCTCCCGCGCAGGGGTGAGCAGTTCTTC. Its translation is CASSLPRRGEQFF.